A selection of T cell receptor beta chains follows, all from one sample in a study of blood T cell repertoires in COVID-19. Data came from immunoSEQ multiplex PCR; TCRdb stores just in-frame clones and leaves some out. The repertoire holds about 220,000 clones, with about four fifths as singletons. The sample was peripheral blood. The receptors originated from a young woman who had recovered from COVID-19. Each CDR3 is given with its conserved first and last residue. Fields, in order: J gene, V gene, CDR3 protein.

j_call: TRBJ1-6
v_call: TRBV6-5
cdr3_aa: CASRYKDRENSPLHF

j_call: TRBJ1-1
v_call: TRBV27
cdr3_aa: CASSLSRTANTEAFF

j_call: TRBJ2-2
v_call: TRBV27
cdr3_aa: CASRVAGDGTGELFF

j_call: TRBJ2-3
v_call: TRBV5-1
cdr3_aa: CASSLERVAGSTDTQYF

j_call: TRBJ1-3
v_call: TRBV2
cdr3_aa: CASSENGDTIYF

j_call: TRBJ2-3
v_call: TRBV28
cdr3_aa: CASSLWTGSTDTQYF

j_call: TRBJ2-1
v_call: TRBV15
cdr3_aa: CATSRTSAYNEQFF

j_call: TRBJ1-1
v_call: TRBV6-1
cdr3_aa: CASSQGSVVEAFF

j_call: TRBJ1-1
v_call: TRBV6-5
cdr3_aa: CASSYRGGSTEAFF

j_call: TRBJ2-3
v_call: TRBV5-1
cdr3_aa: CASSLVGGDTQYF

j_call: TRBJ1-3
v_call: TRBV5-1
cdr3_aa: CASTPSGHSGNTIYF

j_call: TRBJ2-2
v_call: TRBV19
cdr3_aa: CASSIVGTSMGELFF

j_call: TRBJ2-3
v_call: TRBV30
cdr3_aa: CAWSSYRASGRAVGDTQYF

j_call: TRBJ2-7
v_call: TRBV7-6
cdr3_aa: CASSLGLAASSYEQYF

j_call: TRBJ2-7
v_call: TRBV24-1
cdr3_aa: CATSVLSRHYEQYF

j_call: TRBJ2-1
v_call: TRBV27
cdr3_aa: CASRGLNSVNEQFF

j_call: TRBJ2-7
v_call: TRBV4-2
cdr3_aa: CASSQADGGATYEQYF

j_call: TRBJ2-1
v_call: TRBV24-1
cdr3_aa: CATSRSGLAGRAENEQFF

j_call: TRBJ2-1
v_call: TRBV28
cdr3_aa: CASSRPTTSLHYNEQFF

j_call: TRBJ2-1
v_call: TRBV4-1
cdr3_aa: CASSQGGLAGGYNEQFF

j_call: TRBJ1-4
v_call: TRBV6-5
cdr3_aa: CASTRTGRNEKLFF

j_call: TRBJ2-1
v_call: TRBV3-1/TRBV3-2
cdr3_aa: CASSQVPLGSWTYNEQFF

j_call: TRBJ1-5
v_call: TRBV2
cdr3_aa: CASSEYSRDSGVNQPQHF

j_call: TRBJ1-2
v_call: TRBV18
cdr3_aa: CASLPAEGPLYGYTF

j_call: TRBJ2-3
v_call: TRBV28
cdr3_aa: CASYPPVGGTADTQYF

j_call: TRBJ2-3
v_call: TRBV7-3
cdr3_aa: CASSPIVGGGTDTQYF

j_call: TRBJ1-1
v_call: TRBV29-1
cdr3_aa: CSVEGVEAFF

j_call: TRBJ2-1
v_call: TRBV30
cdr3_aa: CAWSPGGRYNEQFF

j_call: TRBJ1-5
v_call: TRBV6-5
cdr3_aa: CASSYGQYQPQHF

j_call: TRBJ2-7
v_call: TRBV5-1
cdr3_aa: CASSSTWGASGIYEQYF

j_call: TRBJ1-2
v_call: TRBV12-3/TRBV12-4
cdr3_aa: CASSLIREYGYTF

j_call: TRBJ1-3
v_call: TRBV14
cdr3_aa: CASCGQGARGNTIYF

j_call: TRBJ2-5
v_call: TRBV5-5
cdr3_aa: CASSVAGTFQETQYF

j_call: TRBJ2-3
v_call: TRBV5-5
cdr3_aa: CASSLDGNGDTQYF